The table lists the clone carrying this T cell receptor (beta chain) with a few counts. The source of the sample is a study of identical twins. TCRdb fed the 5' RACE reads into MiXCR, producing one record per CDR3 protein. The sample lists about 810,000 distinct CDR3 sequences, 9% to 15% occurring once. V was cut by 4 bases and J by 0 bases, with 8 bases left in between. This CDR3 contains 15 residues. Germline V lookup: CDR1 SGHDT, CDR2 YYEEEE. These data also formed part of another study, on yellow fever vaccine responses in identical twins.

The chain combines TRBV5-6 with TRBJ2-6; D is unclear. The sequenced material came from PBMCs. This clonotype originated in a woman aged 18-35 years in good health. CDR3 nucleotide sequence: TGTGCCAGCAGCCCGACGGACTCTGGGGCCAACGTCCTGACTTTC. Protein sequence: CASSPTDSGANVLTF.